This T cell receptor beta chain was found in a study of blood T cell repertoires in COVID-19 (dated by TCRdb to 2018 to 2021). Notes on the research overall: Collaborator samples came from the United States, Italy and Spain and covered acute and convalescent phases of COVID-19. The prospective study material was composed of cDNA or gDNA derived from T cells, B-cell-depleted T cells, or PBMCs. Deeply sampled blood TCRbeta repertoires from subjects exposed to, actively infected with, or recovered from COVID-19 were included in the dataset. The repertoires were released in a freely available public database intended as a resource for research on the immune response to SARS-CoV-2. Samples were obtained from the ongoing ImmuneRACE study (first 160 participants) and from about 1,300 subjects provided by 6 global collaborators. The sample metadata nearly always contained a de-identified subject ID, COVID-19 status, age in years and sex. Where available, HLA class I and class II types were taken from metadata supplied by the sample provider and were not determined by assay-based typing. Overall study outcomes, separate from this receptor: The quantity of clinical and demographic metadata differed by source and by participant and was supplied without curation.

As encoded in the germline V gene (reference sequence), CDR1 is LNHDA while CDR2 is SQIVND. Germline trimming amounts to 5 bases on V and 6 bases on J, with 7 as the count of junction bases outside the gene matches. The CDR3 runs 14 amino acids, cysteine and phenylalanine included. Just CDR3 DNA is preserved here, 42 bases in frame from base 1. Each collaborating institution followed its own protocols to collect whole blood in K2EDTA tubes. For TCRbeta analysis, collaborators shipped samples as frozen whole blood, isolated PBMCs, or DNA extracted from either of those sample types. This clone was seen a few times. Which antigen it targets is not known. No base-level quality is on record; no much larger clone is a single base apart. TCRbeta CDR3 regions were amplified from genomic DNA using the immunoSEQ Assay, a bias-controlled multiplex PCR. As for the authors' bioinformatics: The number of nucleated cells in each sample was estimated from the amplification of reference gene primers within the assay. Sequence reads were collapsed and filtered to measure the absolute abundance of every unique TCRbeta CDR3 rearrangement. For each sample, productive Simpson clonality was calculated as the square root of Simpson's diversity index across productive rearrangements. TCRdb's version of the immuneACCESS table is confined to in-frame rearrangements and falls short of the full clone set. An unresolved V gene accounts for under half of the shortfall where checked; the remainder is of unknown origin. V and J calls and clone size are as listed in that table; D and trimming were resolved from the DNA. Counted in this sample were around 150,000 clones; about 85% of them appeared once. Over 3% of the sample goes to the ten largest clones.

The receptor comes from a human donor with acute or convalescent COVID-19. The donor label of this sample is uncertain. Sequencing input: peripheral blood. The V and J segments used are TRBV19 and TRBJ1-5; TRBD1 fits 7 bases in the junction. The DNA reads as follows: TGTGCCAGTAGTCGACAGGGCGGAGGTCAGCCCCAGCATTTT. Its amino acids are CASSRQGGGQPQHF.